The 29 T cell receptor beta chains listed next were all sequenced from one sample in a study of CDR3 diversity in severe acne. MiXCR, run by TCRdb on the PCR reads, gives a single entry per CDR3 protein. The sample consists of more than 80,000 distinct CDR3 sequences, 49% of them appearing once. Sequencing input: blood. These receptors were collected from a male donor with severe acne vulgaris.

CDR3 bases: TGCGCCAGCAGCCAAATAGCGGGAAGCACAGATACGCAGTATTTT. It codes for CASSQIAGSTDTQYF. The rearrangement joins TRBV4-1 to TRBJ2-3; 8 bases match TRBD2. The CDR3 loop spans 15 amino acids. J gave up 0 bases and V 2 bases, and 1 base lay outside the gene matches. Germline values: CDR1 MGHRA, CDR2 YSYEKL.

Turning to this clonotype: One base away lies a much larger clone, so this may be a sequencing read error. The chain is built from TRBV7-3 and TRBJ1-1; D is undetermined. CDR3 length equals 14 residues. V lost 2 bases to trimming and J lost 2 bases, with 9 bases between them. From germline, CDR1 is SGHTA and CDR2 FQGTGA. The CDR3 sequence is CASSLGIVNTEAFF. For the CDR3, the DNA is TGTGCCAGCAGCTTAGGGATAGTAAACACTGAAGCTTTCTTT. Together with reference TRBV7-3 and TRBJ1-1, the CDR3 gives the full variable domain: GAGVSQTPSNKVTEKGKYVELRCDPISGHTALYWYRQSLGQGPEFLIYFQGTGAADDSGLPNDRFFAVRPEGSVSTLKIQRTERGDSAVYLCASSLGIVNTEAFFGQGTRLTVV.

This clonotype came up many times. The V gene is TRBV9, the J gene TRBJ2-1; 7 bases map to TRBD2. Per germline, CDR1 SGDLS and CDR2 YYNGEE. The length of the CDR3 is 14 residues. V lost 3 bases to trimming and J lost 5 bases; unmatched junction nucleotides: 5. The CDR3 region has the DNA TGTGCCAGCAGCGGCCGGGACTACAACAATGAGCAGTTCTTC. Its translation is CASSGRDYNNEQFF.

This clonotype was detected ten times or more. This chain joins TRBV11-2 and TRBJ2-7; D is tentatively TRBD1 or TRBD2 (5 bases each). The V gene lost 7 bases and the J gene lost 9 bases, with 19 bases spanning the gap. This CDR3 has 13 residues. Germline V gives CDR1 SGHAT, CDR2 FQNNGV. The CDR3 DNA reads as TGTGCCAGCAACACGGGGACCGGAGTTTTGCAGTACTTC. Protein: CASNTGTGVLQYF. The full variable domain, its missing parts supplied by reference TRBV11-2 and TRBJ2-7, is EAGVAQSPRYKIIEKRQSVAFWCNPISGHATLYWYQQILGQGPKLLIQFQNNGVVDDSQLPKDRFSAERLKGVDSTLKIQPAKLEDSAVYLCASNTGTGVLQYFGPGTRLTVT.

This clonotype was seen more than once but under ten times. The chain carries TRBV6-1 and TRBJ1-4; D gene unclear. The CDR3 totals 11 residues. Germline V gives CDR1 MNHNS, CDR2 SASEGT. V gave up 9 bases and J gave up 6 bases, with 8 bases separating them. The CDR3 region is CASAVHEKLFF. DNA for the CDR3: TGTGCCAGTGCAGTCCATGAAAAACTGTTTTTT.

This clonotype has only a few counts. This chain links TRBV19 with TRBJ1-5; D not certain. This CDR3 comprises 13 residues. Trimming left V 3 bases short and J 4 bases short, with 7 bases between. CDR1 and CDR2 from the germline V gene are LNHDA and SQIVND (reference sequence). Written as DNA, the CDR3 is TGTGCCAGTAGTATCGTTCCGAATCAGCCCCAGCATTTT. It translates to CASSIVPNQPQHF.

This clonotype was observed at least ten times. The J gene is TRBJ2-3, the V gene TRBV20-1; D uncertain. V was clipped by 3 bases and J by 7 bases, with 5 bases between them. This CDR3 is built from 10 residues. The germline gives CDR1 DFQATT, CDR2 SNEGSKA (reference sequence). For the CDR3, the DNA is TGCAGTGCTAGGTCGTATACGCAGTATTTT. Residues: CSARSYTQYF.

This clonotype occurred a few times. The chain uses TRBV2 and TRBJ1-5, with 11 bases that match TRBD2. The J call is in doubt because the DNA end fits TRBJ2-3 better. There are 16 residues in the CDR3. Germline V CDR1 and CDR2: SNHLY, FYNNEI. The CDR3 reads CASSKTSGAYTDTQYF. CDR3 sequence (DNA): TGTGCCAGCAGTAAGACTAGCGGGGCCTACACAGATACGCAGTATTTT.

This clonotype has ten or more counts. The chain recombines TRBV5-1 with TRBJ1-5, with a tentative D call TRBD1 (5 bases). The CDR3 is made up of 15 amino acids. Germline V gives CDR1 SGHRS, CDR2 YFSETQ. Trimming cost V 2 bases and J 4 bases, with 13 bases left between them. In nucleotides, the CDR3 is TGCGCCAGCAGCTTAGGGGAAGGGCCTAATCAGCCCCAGCATTTT. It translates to CASSLGEGPNQPQHF. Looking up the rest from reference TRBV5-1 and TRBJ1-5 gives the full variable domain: KAGVTQTPRYLIKTRGQQVTLSCSPISGHRSVSWYQQTPGQGLQFLFEYFSETQRNKGNFPGRFSGRQFSNSRSEMNVSTLELGDSALYLCASSLGEGPNQPQHFGDGTRLSIL.

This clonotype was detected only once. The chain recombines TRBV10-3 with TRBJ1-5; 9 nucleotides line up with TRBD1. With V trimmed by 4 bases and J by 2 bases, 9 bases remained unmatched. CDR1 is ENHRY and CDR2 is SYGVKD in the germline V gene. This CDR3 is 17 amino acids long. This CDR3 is CAISGGGQGRGNQPQHF. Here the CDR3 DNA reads TGTGCCATCAGTGGCGGGGGACAGGGACGAGGCAATCAGCCCCAGCATTTT.

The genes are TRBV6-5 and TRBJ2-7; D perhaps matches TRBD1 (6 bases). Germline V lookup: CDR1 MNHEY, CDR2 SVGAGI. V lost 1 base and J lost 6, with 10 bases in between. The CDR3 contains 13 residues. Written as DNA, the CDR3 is TGTGCCAGCAGTTACTATGGGGGCTCCGAGCAGTACTTC. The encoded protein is CASSYYGGSEQYF.

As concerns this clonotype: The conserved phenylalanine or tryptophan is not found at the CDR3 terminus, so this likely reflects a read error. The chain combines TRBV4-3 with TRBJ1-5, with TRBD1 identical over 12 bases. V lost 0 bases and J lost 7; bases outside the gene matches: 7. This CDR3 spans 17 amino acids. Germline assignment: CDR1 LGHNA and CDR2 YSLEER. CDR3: CASSQDWGTGGVQPQHL. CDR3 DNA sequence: TGCGCCAGCAGCCAAGACTGGGGGACAGGGGGCGTACAGCCCCAGCATTTA.

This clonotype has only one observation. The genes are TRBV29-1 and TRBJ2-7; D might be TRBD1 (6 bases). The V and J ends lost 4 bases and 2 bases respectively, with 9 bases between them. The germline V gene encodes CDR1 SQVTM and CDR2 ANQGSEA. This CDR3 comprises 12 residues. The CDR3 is CSVGDTAYEQYF. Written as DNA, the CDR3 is TGCAGCGTTGGGGACACCGCCTACGAGCAGTACTTC.

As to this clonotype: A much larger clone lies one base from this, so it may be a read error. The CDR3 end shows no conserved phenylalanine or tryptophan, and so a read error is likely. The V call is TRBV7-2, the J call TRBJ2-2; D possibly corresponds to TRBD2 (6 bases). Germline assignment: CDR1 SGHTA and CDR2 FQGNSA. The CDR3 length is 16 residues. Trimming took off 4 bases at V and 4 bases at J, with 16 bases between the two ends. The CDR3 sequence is CASSSEWRGSTGELFS. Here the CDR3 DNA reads TGTGCCAGCAGCTCCGAATGGAGGGGAAGCACCGGGGAGCTGTTTTCT.

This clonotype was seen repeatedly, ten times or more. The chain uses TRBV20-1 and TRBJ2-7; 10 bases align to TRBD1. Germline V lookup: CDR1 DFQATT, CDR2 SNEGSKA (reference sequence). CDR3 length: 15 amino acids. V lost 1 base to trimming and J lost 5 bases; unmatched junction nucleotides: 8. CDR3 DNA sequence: TGCAGTGCTAGAGCTTCGGGACAGGGGTTCCACGAGCAGTACTTC. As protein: CSARASGQGFHEQYF.

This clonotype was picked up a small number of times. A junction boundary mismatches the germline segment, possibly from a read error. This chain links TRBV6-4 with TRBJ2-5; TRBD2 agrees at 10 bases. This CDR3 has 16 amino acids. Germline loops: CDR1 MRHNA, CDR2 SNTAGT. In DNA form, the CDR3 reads TGTGCCATCAGTGAGTCGGGACTAGCGAGACAAGAGACCCAGTACTTC. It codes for CAISESGLARQETQYF.

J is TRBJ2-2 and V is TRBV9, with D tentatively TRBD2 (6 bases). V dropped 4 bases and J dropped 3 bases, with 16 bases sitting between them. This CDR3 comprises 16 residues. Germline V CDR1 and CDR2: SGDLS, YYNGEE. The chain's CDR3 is CASSPQSSDHTGELFF. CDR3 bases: TGTGCCAGCAGCCCGCAGTCTAGCGACCACACCGGGGAGCTGTTTTTT.

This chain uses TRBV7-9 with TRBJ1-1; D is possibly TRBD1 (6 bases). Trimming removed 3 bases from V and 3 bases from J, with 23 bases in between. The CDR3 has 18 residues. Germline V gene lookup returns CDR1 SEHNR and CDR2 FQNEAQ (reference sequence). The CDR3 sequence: CASSLSSGGGAQDTEAFF. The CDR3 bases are TGTGCCAGCAGCTTGTCGTCCGGGGGGGGGGCGCAGGACACTGAAGCTTTCTTT.

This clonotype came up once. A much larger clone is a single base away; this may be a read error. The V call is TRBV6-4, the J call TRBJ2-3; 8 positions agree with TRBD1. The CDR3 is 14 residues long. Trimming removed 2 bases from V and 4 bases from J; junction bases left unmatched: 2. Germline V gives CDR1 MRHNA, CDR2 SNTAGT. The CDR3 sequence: CASSDTTGADTQYF. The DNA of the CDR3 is TGTGCCAGCAGTGACACGACAGGGGCAGATACGCAGTATTTT.

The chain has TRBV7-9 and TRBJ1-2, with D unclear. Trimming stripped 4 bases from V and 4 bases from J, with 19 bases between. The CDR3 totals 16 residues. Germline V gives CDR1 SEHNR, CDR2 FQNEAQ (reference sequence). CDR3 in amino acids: CASSSPEALEGYGYTF. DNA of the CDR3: TGTGCCAGCAGCTCCCCCGAGGCACTAGAAGGCTATGGCTACACCTTC. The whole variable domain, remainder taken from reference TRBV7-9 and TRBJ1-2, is DTGVSQNPRHKITKRGQNVTFRCDPISEHNRLYWYRQTLGQGPEFLTYFQNEAQLEKSRLLSDRFSAERPKGSFSTLEIQRTEQGDSAMYLCASSSPEALEGYGYTFGSGTRLTVV.

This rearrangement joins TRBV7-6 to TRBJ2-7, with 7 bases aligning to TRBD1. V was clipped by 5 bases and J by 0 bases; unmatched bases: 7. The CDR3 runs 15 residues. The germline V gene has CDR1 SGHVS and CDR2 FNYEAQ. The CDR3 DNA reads TGTGCCAGCAGCCCAGGGACAGCCCCCTCCTACGAGCAGTACTTC. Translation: CASSPGTAPSYEQYF.

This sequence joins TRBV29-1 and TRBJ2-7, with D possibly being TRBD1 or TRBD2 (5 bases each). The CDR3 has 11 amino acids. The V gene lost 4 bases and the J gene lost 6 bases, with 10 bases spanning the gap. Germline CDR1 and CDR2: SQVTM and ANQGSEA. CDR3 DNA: TGCAGCGTTGTGAAGGGACCCGAGCAGTACTTC. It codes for CSVVKGPEQYF.

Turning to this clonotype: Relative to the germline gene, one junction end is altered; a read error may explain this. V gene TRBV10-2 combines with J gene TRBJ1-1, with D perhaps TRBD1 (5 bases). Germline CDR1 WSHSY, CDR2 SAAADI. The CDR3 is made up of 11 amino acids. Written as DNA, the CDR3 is TGTGCCAGCACTAGGGGAGCTGAAGCTTTCTTT. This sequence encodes CASTRGAEAFF.

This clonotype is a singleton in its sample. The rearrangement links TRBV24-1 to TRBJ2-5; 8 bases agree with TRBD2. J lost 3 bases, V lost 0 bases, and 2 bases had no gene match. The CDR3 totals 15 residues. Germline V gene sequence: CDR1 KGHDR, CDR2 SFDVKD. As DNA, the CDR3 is TGTGCCACCAGTGATTTGGGAGCGGGAGAAGAGACCCAGTACTTC. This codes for CATSDLGAGEETQYF.

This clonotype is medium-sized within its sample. For the CDR3, the DNA is TGTGCCAGCAGTGACGTTCGGGAGGCGCCTTCCTATGGCTACACCTTC. This translates into CASSDVREAPSYGYTF. This chain joins TRBV6-4 and TRBJ1-2; D uncertain. The germline gives CDR1 MRHNA, CDR2 SNTAGT. The CDR3 length is 16 residues. V lost 2 bases and J 4 bases, leaving 17 bases between the germline ends.

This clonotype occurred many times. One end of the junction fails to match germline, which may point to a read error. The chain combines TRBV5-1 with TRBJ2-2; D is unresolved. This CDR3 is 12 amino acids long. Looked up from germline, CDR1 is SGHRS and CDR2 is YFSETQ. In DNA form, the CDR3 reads TGTGCCAGCAGTCTTAACACCGGGGAGCTGTTTTTT. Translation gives CASSLNTGELFF.

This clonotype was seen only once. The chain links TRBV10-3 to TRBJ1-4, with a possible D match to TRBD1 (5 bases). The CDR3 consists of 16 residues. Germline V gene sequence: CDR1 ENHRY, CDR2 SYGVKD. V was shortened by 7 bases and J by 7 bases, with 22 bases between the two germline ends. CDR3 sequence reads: CAIKEGREGEGEKLFF. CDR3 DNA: TGTGCCATCAAAGAGGGGCGTGAAGGGGAGGGTGAAAAACTGTTTTTT.

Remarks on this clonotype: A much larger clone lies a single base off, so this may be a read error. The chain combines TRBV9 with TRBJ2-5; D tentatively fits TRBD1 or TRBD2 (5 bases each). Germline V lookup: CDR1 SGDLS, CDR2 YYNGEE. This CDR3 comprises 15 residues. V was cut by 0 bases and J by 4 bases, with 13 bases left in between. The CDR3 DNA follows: TGTGCCAGCAGCGTAGTCGATGGGGGACGAGAGACCCAGTACTTC. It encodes CASSVVDGGRETQYF.

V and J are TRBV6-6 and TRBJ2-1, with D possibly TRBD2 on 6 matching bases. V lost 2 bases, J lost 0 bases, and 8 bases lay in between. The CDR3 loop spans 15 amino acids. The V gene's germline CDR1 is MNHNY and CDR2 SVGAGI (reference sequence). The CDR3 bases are TGTGCCAGCAGTTACGGGGGGAGCTCCTACAATGAGCAGTTCTTC. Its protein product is CASSYGGSSYNEQFF.